This T cell receptor beta chain was sequenced during a study of blood T cell repertoires in COVID-19. Study in general: T cells, B-cell-depleted T cells, or PBMCs provided the cDNA or gDNA that served as material.

Per the original methods: Scientists estimated how many nucleated cells there were by amplifying reference gene primers. Profiled with immunoSEQ multiplex PCR; TCRdb holds only in-frame clones, not every one. V and J calls and clone size come straight from that table; D and trimming were deduced from the DNA. The sample records about 220,000 clones, roughly 85% being singletons. The CDR3 is made up of 16 amino acids. Germline V CDR1 and CDR2: SGDLS, YYNGEE. The germline V and J ends were trimmed by 4 bases and 5 bases, with 19 bases remaining between them. Sequencing was performed on peripheral blood. This TCR came from a man aged 25 to 45 who had recovered from COVID-19. V gene TRBV9 combines with J gene TRBJ2-4; D is ambiguous. CDR3 DNA sequence: TGTGCCAGCAGCCGTAACTTCGCTTCCGCGCAAAACATTCAGTACTTC. Translating gives CASSRNFASAQNIQYF.